This TCR beta chain was sequenced for a study of blood T cell repertoires in COVID-19. Turning to the study itself: The United States, Italy and Spain supplied acute and convalescent COVID-19 samples. Nucleic acid was either cDNA or gDNA, and it came from T cells, B-cell-depleted T cells, or PBMCs.

Germline V CDR1 and CDR2: SQVTM, ANQGSEA. Trimming removed 3 bases from V and 2 bases from J; junction bases left unmatched: 9. The CDR3 has 16 amino acids. Study processing details: Reference gene primer amplification gave nucleated cell count estimates. Method: immunoSEQ multiplex PCR; TCRdb's copy keeps in-frame clones and lacks some. V, J and clone size derive from that table, while D and trimming were established from the DNA sequence. In the table there are 72,000 or so clones, roughly 91% of which are singletons. The chain has TRBV29-1 and TRBJ2-3; TRBD2 matches 9 bases. The source of this sequence is a man in his sixties with acute or convalescent COVID-19. The sequenced material came from peripheral blood. CDR3 sequence reads: CSVDAGRLAVTDTQYF. As DNA, the CDR3 is TGCAGCGTTGATGCAGGGCGACTAGCGGTCACAGATACGCAGTATTTT.